These 2 T cell receptor beta chains originate from one sample sequenced in a study of cytomegalovirus exposure and HLA in healthy donors. The PCR had 60 Vbeta and 13 Jbeta primers. TCRdb keeps only in-frame clones here, not all; method: immunoSEQ multiplex PCR. Among around 100,000 clones listed, about four fifths were seen once. The sequenced material came from PBMCs. The origin of the receptors is a man younger than 35 in good health and CMV-seronegative.

This clone was recorded a few times. The rearrangement links TRBV2 to TRBJ2-3, with 8 nucleotides matching TRBD1. Germline V gene data show CDR1 as SNHLY and CDR2 as FYNNEI. The CDR3 contains 15 residues. Unmatched junction bases numbered 9, after V lost 6 bases and J lost 4 bases. CDR3 nucleotide sequence: TGTGCCAGCAGACCCAGGGGGCGTAGTGCAGATACGCAGTATTTT. Translation gives CASRPRGRSADTQYF.

This clone is a singleton in its sample. J is TRBJ2-3 and V is TRBV18; a possible D gene is TRBD1 (5 bases). Germline V gene data show CDR1 as KGHSH and CDR2 as LQKENI. Trimming cost V 8 bases and J 2 bases, with 14 bases left between them. The CDR3 is 14 residues long. The CDR3 nucleotides read TGTGCCAGCGCCCCAGGGTACTCCACAGATACGCAGTATTTT. It encodes CASAPGYSTDTQYF.